The 10 T cell receptor beta chains reported below all come from one sample, sequenced in a study of blood T cells in healthy people across ages. Primers used in a second PCR of roughly 6 to 11 cycles were a sample-barcoded 5' primer and a J-beta primer mix. TCRdb independently ran MiXCR on the 5' RACE reads; one entry per CDR3 protein. The sample consists of 800,000 or so distinct CDR3 sequences, around a quarter of them appearing once. These data were also filed under a second study, of T cells of mothers and their children.

The sequenced sample was blood. These receptor sequences come from a boy aged 5 to 17 in good health.

V usage is TRBV29-1 and J usage is TRBJ2-3; no definite D call. The V end was cut by 6 bases, the J end by 1 base, with 14 bases between. The CDR3 totals 14 residues. From germline, CDR1 is SQVTM and CDR2 ANQGSEA. The CDR3 DNA sequence: TGCAGCGTCGAAAACAAACTTCGCACAGATACGCAGTATTTT. It is translated as CSVENKLRTDTQYF.

The chain combines TRBV2 with TRBJ2-3; 11 nucleotides align to TRBD2. The CDR3 contains 14 residues. With 7 bases clipped from V and 6 bases from J, the junction kept 6 bases outside the gene matches. The germline gives CDR1 SNHLY, CDR2 FYNNEI. This chain's CDR3 is CASKLLAGEDTQYF. In DNA, the CDR3 is TGTGCCAGCAAACTACTAGCGGGAGAGGATACGCAGTATTTT.

This clonotype has a handful of counts. The CDR3 nucleotides are TGTGCCAGCAGCGACGGTTCACCCCTCCACTTT. This translates into CASSDGSPLHF. The V call is TRBV6-2 or TRBV6-3, the J call TRBJ1-6; D gene uncertain. The CDR3 totals 11 residues. Germline V gene data show CDR1 as MNHEY and CDR2 as SVGEGT. The V and J ends lost 6 bases and 9 bases respectively, with 6 bases between them.

The chain links TRBV28 to TRBJ1-4; maybe TRBD1 (5 bases). Germline-derived CDR1 and CDR2 are MDHEN and SYDVKM. The length of the CDR3 is 14 residues. V gave up 5 bases and J gave up 11 bases, with 18 bases separating them. The chain's CDR3 is CASSPWEGSDKLFF. The CDR3 DNA reads as TGTGCCAGCAGTCCCTGGGAGGGGTCGGACAAACTGTTTTTT. Full variable domain (rest looked up from reference TRBV28 and TRBJ1-4): DVKVTQSSRYLVKRTGEKVFLECVQDMDHENMFWYRQDPGLGLRLIYFSYDVKMKEKGDIPEGYSVSREKKERFSLILESASTNQTSMYLCASSPWEGSDKLFFGSGTQLSVL.

This clonotype was counted between two and nine times. The rearrangement uses TRBV28 and TRBJ2-5, with D perhaps TRBD1 (6 bases). Germline V gives CDR1 MDHEN, CDR2 SYDVKM. The CDR3 is made up of 16 amino acids. Trimming removed 5 bases at V and 2 bases at J, with 18 bases between. CDR3 in amino acids: CASSGVQGRGQETQYF. CDR3 sequence (DNA): TGTGCCAGCAGTGGCGTACAGGGAAGAGGGCAAGAGACCCAGTACTTC.

This clonotype was found a few times. The chain uses TRBV5-5 and TRBJ2-5, with D possibly TRBD2 on 6 matching bases. V lost 0 bases and J lost 1, with 10 bases in between. The CDR3 runs to 15 residues. Germline V gene sequence: CDR1 SGHKS, CDR2 YYEKEE (reference sequence). For the CDR3, the DNA is TGTGCCAGCAGCTTGGAGCCGGGAGCCCAAGAGACCCAGTACTTC. Translated: CASSLEPGAQETQYF.

This clonotype was seen once. A read error may produce the germline difference seen at one junction end. V is TRBV7-2 and J is TRBJ1-5; tentatively, D is TRBD1 (6 bases). Germline CDR1 and CDR2: SGHTA and FQGNSA. The CDR3 contains 16 residues. CDR3 DNA sequence: TGTGCCAGCAGCTTAGTGGGGGGCGGTGGGAATCAGCCCCAGCACTTT. The encoded protein is CASSLVGGGGNQPQHF.

The chain links TRBV3-1 to TRBJ2-5; D unresolved. The CDR3 contains 15 residues. The V gene lost 1 base and the J gene lost 4 bases, with 13 bases spanning the gap. Per germline, CDR1 LGHDT and CDR2 YNNKEL (reference sequence). CDR3 protein: CASSQVDLLRETQYF. CDR3 nucleotide sequence: TGTGCCAGCAGCCAAGTGGACCTTTTGAGAGAGACCCAGTACTTC.

This clonotype has just a few counts. The chain recombines TRBV28 with TRBJ2-5; a possible D gene is TRBD2 (5 bases). The CDR3 is 13 residues long. Per the germline V gene, CDR1 is MDHEN and CDR2 is SYDVKM. Deletions cut 3 bases from V and 11 bases from J, with 16 bases between. The CDR3 coding sequence is TGTGCCAGCAGTTTGTCCGAGGGAGTTCAGCAGTACTTC. Translated, it gives CASSLSEGVQQYF.

This rearrangement joins TRBV7-2 to TRBJ2-4; TRBD1 matches at 7 bases. This CDR3 contains 15 residues. CDR1 is SGHTA, CDR2 FQGNSA, per germline. After removal of 5 bases from V and 7 bases from J, the junction contained 11 bases not matched to a gene. The CDR3 DNA is TGTGCCAGCAGCCCCGCCCCCGACAGGGTGAACATTCAGTACTTC. Translation gives CASSPAPDRVNIQYF.